This TCR beta chain was sequenced during a study of monozygotic twins with inflammatory bowel disease. Whole-study results and caveats: IBD patients had lower TCRbeta diversity (inverse Simpson) than healthy co-twins.

As regards this clonotype: Its antigen is undetermined.

TCRdb reprocessed the 5' RACE reads and keeps a single row for each CDR3 protein, giving no DNA. Its clone listing holds some 330,000 distinct CDR3 sequences. Germline loops: CDR1 SGHNT, CDR2 YYREEE (reference sequence). The CDR3 contains 13 residues. Blood, roughly 2.5 ml, was drawn per donor. This TCR derives from a human donor with ulcerative colitis or Crohn's disease, or a healthy co-twin of an affected twin (not recorded which). This rearrangement joins TRBV5-4 to TRBJ2-2; TCRdb proposes TRBD1, but this gene call is untestable without DNA. The sequenced material came from blood. CDR3 in amino acids: CASAEGRVGELFF.